These 16 T cell receptor beta chains share one sample of origin, sequenced in a study of blood T cells in healthy people across ages. A second PCR of 7 to 11 cycles used a sample-barcoded 5' primer and a J-beta primer mix. TCRdb independently ran MiXCR on the 5' RACE reads; one entry per CDR3 protein. The sample includes about 640,000 distinct CDR3 sequences, approximately 30% of them seen just once. Sequencing was carried out using blood. Every receptor here comes from a woman of 80 years or more in good health.

This clonotype was seen a single time. This clone may be a read error of a much larger clone one base away. This chain uses TRBV7-8 with TRBJ1-2; D remains unclear. CDR3 length equals 15 residues. Germline V gene data show CDR1 as SGHVS and CDR2 as FQNEAQ. The CDR3 nucleotides are TGTACCAGCAGCCTGAGTAACCGAGCTAACTATGGCTACACCTTC. This gives the protein CTSSLSNRANYGYTF.

This clonotype was counted between two and nine times. V usage is TRBV5-1 and J usage is TRBJ2-7; TRBD1 might be the D (5 bases). Deletions cut 1 base from V and 7 bases from J, with 21 bases between. CDR3 length: 16 amino acids. CDR1 SGHRS and CDR2 YFSETQ come from the germline V gene. CDR3 region: CASSLTGSFSYNEQYF. The CDR3 nucleotides are TGCGCCAGCAGCTTGACAGGTTCCTTCTCCTACAATGAGCAGTACTTC.

J is TRBJ2-5 and V is TRBV10-3; TRBD2 matches at 8 bases. Germline values: CDR1 ENHRY, CDR2 SYGVKD. V gave up 10 bases and J gave up 3 bases; unmatched junction bases: 10. The length of the CDR3 is 14 residues. CDR3 bases: TGTGCCACCAGAAGTGAAGCGGGGGAAGAGACCCAGTACTTC. It yields the protein CATRSEAGEETQYF.

The CDR3 is CAWSDHRGGYTF. Written as DNA, the CDR3 is TGTGCCTGGAGTGACCACAGGGGTGGCTACACCTTC. The chain combines TRBV30 with TRBJ1-2; 7 positions agree with TRBD1. The CDR3 contains 12 residues. CDR1 and CDR2 from the germline V gene are GTSNPN and SVGIG (reference sequence). Trimming cost V 1 base and J 7 bases; bases outside gene matches: 3.

This clonotype was seen at least ten times. The chain has TRBV4-1 and TRBJ2-7; 7 bases fit TRBD1. Trimming took 1 base from V and 2 from J; bases not matched to a gene: 5. This CDR3 is built from 15 residues. The germline gives CDR1 MGHRA, CDR2 YSYEKL. In DNA, the CDR3 is TGCGCCAGCAGCCAAGCTAGACAGGGCGCCTACGAGCAGTACTTC. It is translated as CASSQARQGAYEQYF.

This clonotype was picked up many times. V gene TRBV4-2 combines with J gene TRBJ2-1; 7 bases fit TRBD1. The CDR3 totals 12 residues. Unmatched junction bases numbered 4, after V lost 8 bases and J lost 6 bases. CDR1 LGHNA and CDR2 YNFKEQ come from the germline V gene. Here the CDR3 DNA reads TGTGCCAGCCAAACAGGGGCCAATGAGCAGTTCTTC. This encodes CASQTGANEQFF.

This clonotype was observed many times. The chain combines TRBV4-2 with TRBJ2-5; 10 positions agree with TRBD2. CDR1 and CDR2 from the germline V gene are LGHNA and YNFKEQ. Trimming cost V 1 base and J 5 bases; bases outside gene matches: 4. This CDR3 spans 15 amino acids. CDR3 coding DNA: TGTGCCAGCAGCCAAGTTAGCGGGGGGACGGAGACCCAGTACTTC. Protein: CASSQVSGGTETQYF.

The chain couples TRBV9 to TRBJ2-5; 7 bases map to TRBD2. Matching the DNA end better, TRBJ2-7 makes the J call doubtful. The germline CDR1 and CDR2 sequences are SGDLS and YYNGEE. This CDR3 comprises 15 residues. The CDR3 coding sequence is TGTGCCAGCAGCGTAGGGACTAGAACGGGCTACGAGCAGTACTTC. Residues: CASSVGTRTGYEQYF.

This clonotype was detected only once. The conserved final phenylalanine or tryptophan is absent from the CDR3, which likely points to a read error. The V call is TRBV2, the J call TRBJ2-5, with D perhaps being TRBD1 or TRBD2 (6 bases each). Germline CDR1 is SNHLY and CDR2 is FYNNEI. V dropped 8 bases and J dropped 5 bases, with 18 bases sitting between them. The CDR3 totals 14 residues. The chain's CDR3 is CASVVGGRDETQYL. CDR3 in DNA: TGTGCCAGCGTAGTAGGGGGGCGTGATGAGACCCAGTACTTA.

There are a few counts of this clonotype. V is TRBV20-1 and J is TRBJ1-1; D is ambiguous. Germline V gives CDR1 DFQATT, CDR2 SNEGSKA (reference sequence). Between the trimmed V and J ends, which lost 7 bases and 4 bases, there was a span of 13 bases. The CDR3 runs to 12 residues. In nucleotides, the CDR3 is TGCAGTGTTCCGAGGGTCGGCACTGAAGCTTTCTTT. It is translated as CSVPRVGTEAFF.

The sample holds many counts of this clonotype. The J gene is TRBJ2-1, the V gene TRBV20-1, with 7 bases that match TRBD1. CDR1 and CDR2 from the germline V gene are DFQATT and SNEGSKA (reference sequence). With V trimmed by 1 base and J by 4 bases, 10 bases remained unmatched. This CDR3 has 16 amino acids. This CDR3 reads CSARGSGTEVYNEQFF. For the CDR3, the DNA is TGCAGTGCTAGAGGGTCCGGGACAGAAGTATACAATGAGCAGTTCTTC.

On this clonotype: Possible read error: a much larger clone is one base away. The V and J genes are TRBV29-1 and TRBJ2-1, with 10 nucleotides matching TRBD2. Trimming took 6 bases from V and 9 from J; bases not matched to a gene: 8. This CDR3 contains 13 residues. Germline V lookup: CDR1 SQVTM, CDR2 ANQGSEA. The chain's CDR3 is CSVSSGGRIEQFF. Written as DNA, the CDR3 is TGCAGCGTGTCTAGCGGGGGAAGGATTGAGCAGTTCTTC.

V and J are TRBV2 and TRBJ1-2, with TRBD1 as a possible D gene (5 bases). Trimming removed 6 bases from V and 8 bases from J, with 16 bases in between. This CDR3 has 13 residues. CDR1 and CDR2 from the germline V gene are SNHLY and FYNNEI. The CDR3 region is CASRSYGQGGYTF. The CDR3 region has the DNA TGTGCCAGCAGGAGCTACGGACAAGGGGGCTACACCTTC. Full variable domain (remainder filled in from reference TRBV2 and TRBJ1-2): EPEVTQTPSHQVTQMGQEVILRCVPISNHLYFYWYRQILGQKVEFLVSFYNNEISEKSEIFDDQFSVERPDGSNFTLKIRSTKLEDSAMYFCASRSYGQGGYTFGSGTRLTVV.

On this clonotype itself: Since a much larger clone is just one base distant, this may be a read error. This sequence joins TRBV6-5 and TRBJ2-4, with 11 bases fitting TRBD1. The J call is doubtful: the DNA matches TRBJ2-7 better. Looked up from germline, CDR1 is MNHEY and CDR2 is SVGAGI. This CDR3 contains 14 residues. In nucleotides, the CDR3 is TGTGCCAGCAACCGAGCAGGGACAGGGGGCGAGCAGTACTTC. It codes for CASNRAGTGGEQYF.

This clonotype was observed at least ten times. This rearrangement joins TRBV4-2 to TRBJ2-1, with 10 nucleotides matching TRBD2. This CDR3 has 17 amino acids. Germline-derived CDR1 and CDR2 are LGHNA and YNFKEQ. The V segment lost 1 base and the J segment 12 bases; nucleotides outside the gene matches: 15. The CDR3 DNA reads TGTGCCAGCAGCCAAGTCGATCAATCTAGCGGGGGTAGCGGGCAGTTCTTC. Translation gives CASSQVDQSSGGSGQFF.

This clonotype has only a few counts. The gene calls are TRBV27 and TRBJ2-7; 9 nucleotides align to TRBD1. V dropped 3 bases and J dropped 6; count of bases not matched to a gene: 3. The CDR3 extends over 13 amino acids. Germline lookup yields CDR1 MNHEY and CDR2 SMNVEV (reference sequence). Here the CDR3 reads CASSFTTGGEQYF. CDR3 DNA: TGTGCCAGCAGTTTTACGACAGGGGGCGAGCAGTACTTC.